This T cell receptor (beta chain) was sequenced during a study of blood T cells in healthy people across ages. CDR3 length: 14 amino acids. V dropped 4 bases and J dropped 0 bases, with 6 bases sitting between them. Germline V gene data show CDR1 as ENHRY and CDR2 as SYGVKD. With a J-beta primer mix and a sample-barcoded 5' primer, a second PCR ran roughly 7 to 11 cycles. Every cDNA was tagged by a template-switch adaptor with 12 random nucleotides. One entry per CDR3 protein results from TCRdb running MiXCR on the 5' RACE reads. The table records 660,000 or so distinct CDR3 sequences, 58% of them present only once.

What was sequenced was blood. The V and J genes are TRBV10-3 and TRBJ2-2; D not certain. The sequence derives from a man between 60 and 70 years old in good health. The CDR3 DNA follows: TGTGCCATCAGTGCTCAAGCGAACACCGGGGAGCTGTTTTTT. Amino acids: CAISAQANTGELFF.